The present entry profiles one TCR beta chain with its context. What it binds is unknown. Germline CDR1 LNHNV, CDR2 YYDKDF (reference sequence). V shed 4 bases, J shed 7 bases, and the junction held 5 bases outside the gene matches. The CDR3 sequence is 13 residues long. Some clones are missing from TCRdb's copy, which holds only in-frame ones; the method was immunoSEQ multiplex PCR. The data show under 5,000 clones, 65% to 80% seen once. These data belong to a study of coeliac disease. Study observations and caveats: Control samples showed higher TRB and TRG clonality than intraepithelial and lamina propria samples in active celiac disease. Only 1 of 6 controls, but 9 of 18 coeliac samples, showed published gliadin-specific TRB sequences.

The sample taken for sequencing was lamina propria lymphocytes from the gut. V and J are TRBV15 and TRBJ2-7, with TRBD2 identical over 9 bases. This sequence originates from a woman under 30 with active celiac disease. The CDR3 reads CATSTGLAWEQYF. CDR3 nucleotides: TGTGCCACCAGCACCGGACTAGCGTGGGAGCAGTACTTC. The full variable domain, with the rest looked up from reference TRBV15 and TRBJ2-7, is DAMVIQNPRYQVTQFGKPVTLSCSQTLNHNVMYWYQQKSSQAPKLLFHYYDKDFNNEADTPDNFQSRRPNTSFCFLDIRSPGLGDTAMYLCATSTGLAWEQYFGPGTRLTVT.